The 6 T cell receptor beta chains reported below all come from one sample, sequenced in a study of T cell responses to AZD1222 COVID-19 vaccine. Assay: immunoSEQ multiplex PCR; the TCRdb copy retains only in-frame clones and omits some. The table lists tens of thousands of clones, about 92% of them singletons. This sample comprised peripheral blood, obtained 28 days after the second AZD1222 dose. The receptors were sampled from an adult who received the AZD1222 COVID-19 vaccine.

This clone came up once. The genes are TRBV3-1 (or the pseudogene TRBV3-2) and TRBJ2-7, with D perhaps matching TRBD2 (6 bases). CDR1 and CDR2 from the germline V gene are LGHDT and YNNKEL (reference sequence). The CDR3 totals 15 residues. V was shortened by 4 bases and J by 3 bases, with 16 bases between the two germline ends. CDR3 DNA sequence: TGTGCCAGCAGCCCCTTGGGGGGTACGGGCTACGAGCAGTACTTC. Its translation: CASSPLGGTGYEQYF.

V gene TRBV23-1 combines with J gene TRBJ2-7; D perhaps matches TRBD2 (5 bases). TRBV23-1 carries the ORF label, with uncertain function. The CDR3 is 13 amino acids. Trimming stripped 0 bases from V and 9 bases from J, with 12 bases between. The CDR3 region has the DNA TGCGCCAGCAGTCAATCTGTCGGGGTCTGGCAGTACTTC. Translated, it gives CASSQSVGVWQYF.

The J gene is TRBJ1-5, the V gene TRBV11-2, with unresolved D. The germline CDR1 and CDR2 sequences are SGHAT and FQNNGV. V dropped 0 bases and J dropped 3 bases, with 6 bases sitting between them. CDR3 length: 14 residues. The CDR3 reads CASSLDGLNQPQHF. In nucleotides, the CDR3 is TGTGCCAGCAGCTTAGACGGACTCAATCAGCCCCAGCATTTT.

The rearrangement uses TRBV12-3 or TRBV12-4 and TRBJ1-4; weak D call: TRBD1 (5 bases). The V end lost 6 bases, the J end lost 8 bases, and 13 bases lay between the germline ends. The CDR3 has 13 amino acids. CDR3 amino acids: CASRRGSREKLFF. The CDR3 DNA sequence: TGTGCCAGCAGGCGGGGGAGCAGGGAAAAACTGTTTTTT.

V and J are TRBV6-2 or TRBV6-3 and TRBJ1-5; TRBD1 matches 9 bases. The CDR3 extends over 15 amino acids. CDR1 and CDR2 (germline): MNHEY, SVGEGT. V was clipped by 2 bases and J by 6 bases; unmatched bases: 5. As DNA, the CDR3 is TGTGCCAGCAGTTACACAGGGGGCGGAATTCAGCCCCAGCATTTT. This translates into CASSYTGGGIQPQHF.

This chain joins TRBV10-3 and TRBJ2-5; D may be TRBD2 (6 bases). The V gene lost 6 bases and the J gene lost 2 bases, with 13 bases spanning the gap. CDR3 size: 14 residues. Germline CDR1 and CDR2: ENHRY and SYGVKD. DNA for the CDR3: TGTGCCATCAGGGACTTAGCGGTTCAAGAGACCCAGTACTTC. Its protein product is CAIRDLAVQETQYF.